Each of the 10 T cell receptor beta chains below was sequenced from the same sample in a study of early T cells in non-severe SARS-CoV-2 infection. Each CDR3 protein gets one entry after TCRdb re-called the 5' RACE reads with MiXCR. The sample comprises just under 60,000 distinct CDR3 sequences, under 10% of which are singletons, and approximately 3.6% rests with the top ten. The sample consisted of whole blood. These receptors were taken from an adult who was a healthcare worker with PCR-confirmed SARS-CoV-2 infection or an uninfected control (not recorded which).

The chain uses TRBV30 and TRBJ1-1; D remains ambiguous. The CDR3 has 14 residues. CDR1 is GTSNPN and CDR2 is SVGIG in the germline V gene (reference sequence). Trimming took off 0 bases at V and 2 bases at J, with 10 bases between the two ends. The CDR3 loop is CAWSVGAGNTEAFF. CDR3 sequence (DNA): TGTGCCTGGAGTGTAGGAGCGGGAAACACTGAAGCTTTCTTT.

In this sample, this clonotype turned up many times. The rearrangement joins TRBV7-9 to TRBJ2-3; TRBD2 agrees at 8 bases. Germline CDR1 is SEHNR and CDR2 is FQNEAQ (reference sequence). J lost 5 bases, V lost 5 bases, and 6 bases had no gene match. The CDR3 runs 14 residues. The CDR3 region has the DNA TGTGCCAGCAGCCCGGGACTAGGGAAAGATACGCAGTATTTT. This codes for CASSPGLGKDTQYF. The complete variable domain, with remaining parts taken from reference TRBV7-9 and TRBJ2-3, reads DTGVSQNPRHKITKRGQNVTFRCDPISEHNRLYWYRQTLGQGPEFLTYFQNEAQLEKSRLLSDRFSAERPKGSFSTLEIQRTEQGDSAMYLCASSPGLGKDTQYFGPGTRLTVL.

This clonotype has at least ten counts. The CDR3 protein is CASSLVDGASYEQYF. CDR3 sequence (DNA): TGCGCCAGCAGCTTGGTCGACGGAGCCTCCTACGAGCAGTACTTC. The chain employs TRBV5-1 and TRBJ2-7; D not resolved. The CDR3 length is 15 residues. The germline gives CDR1 SGHRS, CDR2 YFSETQ. Between the trimmed V and J ends, which lost 0 bases and 0 bases, there was a span of 10 bases.

This clonotype was picked up a small number of times. The chain couples TRBV7-6 to TRBJ1-3, with TRBD1 identical over 8 bases. J lost 0 bases, V lost 4 bases, and 5 bases had no gene match. The V gene's germline CDR1 is SGHVS and CDR2 FNYEAQ. CDR3 length equals 16 residues. CDR3 sequence (DNA): TGTGCCAGCAGCTCCCCGGGACAGGACTCTGGAAACACCATATATTTT. It codes for CASSSPGQDSGNTIYF.

This clonotype was counted at least ten times. This sequence joins TRBV7-2 and TRBJ2-1, with D possibly matching TRBD2 (6 bases). CDR3 length: 14 residues. Trimming shortened V by 5 bases and J by 10 bases, and 18 bases separated the two germline ends. CDR1 is SGHTA and CDR2 is FQGNSA in the germline V gene. CDR3 in amino acids: CASSPGTARGEQFF. CDR3 nucleotides: TGTGCCAGCAGCCCCGGGACTGCCCGAGGGGAGCAGTTCTTC.

This clonotype appeared a single time. The chain is built from TRBV18 and TRBJ2-7, with a weak D call TRBD1 (6 bases). CDR3 length: 15 amino acids. Germline V gene lookup returns CDR1 KGHSH and CDR2 LQKENI. Trimming removed 4 bases at V and 2 bases at J, with 15 bases between. Written as DNA, the CDR3 is TGTGCCAGCTCACTCCCGGGACATGGGGCCTACGAGCAGTACTTC. Translating it yields CASSLPGHGAYEQYF.

Only a few counts were recorded for this clonotype. The rearrangement uses TRBV27 and TRBJ2-3; no definite D call. The germline V and J ends were trimmed by 5 bases and 4 bases, with 7 bases remaining between them. CDR1 and CDR2 (germline): MNHEY, SMNVEV (reference sequence). The CDR3 consists of 12 residues. This CDR3 is CASSIRPDTQYF. The CDR3 nucleotides are TGTGCCAGCAGTATACGACCAGATACGCAGTATTTT.

This clonotype was seen more than once but under ten times. V and J are TRBV10-2 and TRBJ2-7; unclear D gene. V was trimmed by 2 bases and J by 6 bases, leaving 8 bases between them. CDR1 WSHSY and CDR2 SAAADI come from the germline V gene. The CDR3 totals 12 residues. Written as DNA, the CDR3 is TGCGCCAGCAGTGAGATGGCTAGCGAGCAGTACTTC. It translates to CASSEMASEQYF.

Many counts were recorded for this clonotype. The V call is TRBV28, the J call TRBJ2-1, with D possibly matching TRBD2 (6 bases). The V gene's germline CDR1 is MDHEN and CDR2 SYDVKM. V lost 7 bases and J lost 0, with 16 bases in between. CDR3 length: 16 amino acids. This CDR3 is CASNPGDSVSYNEQFF. The CDR3 coding sequence is TGTGCCAGCAACCCTGGGGACTCCGTCTCCTACAATGAGCAGTTCTTC.

This clonotype was seen many times. The gene calls are TRBV24-1 and TRBJ1-1; perhaps TRBD1 as D (5 bases). Germline CDR1 is KGHDR and CDR2 is SFDVKD. V gave up 2 bases and J gave up 10 bases, with 13 bases separating them. The CDR3 loop spans 13 amino acids. CDR3 loop: CATSDSRGVRAFF. CDR3 DNA sequence: TGTGCCACCAGTGATTCGCGAGGGGTACGAGCTTTCTTT.